This T cell receptor (beta chain) emerged from a study of cytomegalovirus exposure and HLA in healthy donors. Study-level results: The presence/absence work took it that sequencing depth was about the same across donors. For most TCR beta V segments, an earlier analysis put the productive rate at about 87% or about 30% of the time.

This CDR3 contains 16 residues. Trimming left V 8 bases short and J 4 bases short, with 24 bases between. The germline V gene encodes CDR1 SNHLY and CDR2 FYNNEI. The PCR had 60 Vbeta and 13 Jbeta primers. Authors' analysis steps: Approximately 87 million unique TCR beta chains, roughly 11 million shared, were counted in a later analysis. Using immunoSEQ multiplex PCR, the repertoire was profiled, and TCRdb retains in-frame clones only, with some absent. For V, J and clone size, that table is used; D and trimming come from the DNA. The sample holds about 41,000 clones; roughly 80% are singletons and the top ten take approximately 3%. Details on this clone: The antigen is undetermined.

Material: PBMCs. The receptor's source is a man aged 50-59 years in good health and CMV-seronegative. This chain connects TRBV2 to TRBJ2-7; possible D gene TRBD2, 6 bases. The CDR3: CASGGGLDTALYEQYF. In DNA, the CDR3 is TGTGCCAGCGGGGGAGGTCTGGACACGGCTCTTTACGAGCAGTACTTC.